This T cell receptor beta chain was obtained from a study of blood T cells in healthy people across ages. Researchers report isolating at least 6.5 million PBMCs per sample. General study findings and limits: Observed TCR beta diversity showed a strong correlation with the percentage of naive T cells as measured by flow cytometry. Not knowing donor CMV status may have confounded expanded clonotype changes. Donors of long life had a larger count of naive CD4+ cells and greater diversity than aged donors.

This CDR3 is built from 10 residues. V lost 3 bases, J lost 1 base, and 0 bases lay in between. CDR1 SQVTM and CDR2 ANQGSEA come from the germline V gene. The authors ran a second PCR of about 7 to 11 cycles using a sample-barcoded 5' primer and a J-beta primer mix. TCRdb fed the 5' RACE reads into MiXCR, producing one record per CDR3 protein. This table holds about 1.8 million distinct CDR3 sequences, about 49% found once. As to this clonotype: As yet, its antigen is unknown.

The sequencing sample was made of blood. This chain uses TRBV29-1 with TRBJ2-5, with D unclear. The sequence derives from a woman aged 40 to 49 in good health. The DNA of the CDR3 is TGCAGCGTTGACCAAGAGACCCAGTACTTC. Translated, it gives CSVDQETQYF.